These 22 T cell receptor beta chains were sequenced from one sample in a study of blood T cell repertoires in COVID-19. The data were produced by immunoSEQ multiplex PCR, yet TCRdb's version contains in-frame clones alone and is incomplete. Counted here are 60,000 to 75,000 clones, 88% occurring once; the ten biggest clones make up about 1.3%. The sequenced sample was peripheral blood. The receptors were gathered from a human donor in a cohort sampled during active COVID-19.

This chain joins TRBV6-1 and TRBJ1-3; maybe TRBD1 (6 bases). The germline V and J ends were trimmed by 1 base and 0 bases, with 7 bases remaining between them. CDR1 is MNHNS, CDR2 SASEGT, per germline. The CDR3 totals 15 residues. The CDR3 spells CASSEEDSSGNTIYF. CDR3 nucleotides: TGTGCCAGCAGTGAAGAGGACAGCTCTGGAAACACCATATATTTT.

This sequence joins TRBV25-1 and TRBJ1-2; TRBD1 matches 8 bases. The CDR3 spans 15 residues. Trimming removed 4 bases from V and 4 bases from J; junction bases left unmatched: 8. The V gene's germline CDR1 is MGHDK and CDR2 SYGVNS. DNA of the CDR3: TGTGCCAGCAGTGCCTCAGGGGGCTTAGGCTATGGCTACACCTTC. It yields the protein CASSASGGLGYGYTF.

The rearrangement uses TRBV12-3 or TRBV12-4 and TRBJ2-3; D is uncertain. There are 12 residues in the CDR3. V was trimmed by 7 bases and J by 2 bases, leaving 7 bases between them. CDR3 in DNA: TGTGCCAGCACTCAGGCCACAGATACGCAGTATTTT. Translated: CASTQATDTQYF.

This chain joins TRBV10-3 and TRBJ2-3; TRBD2 matches 7 bases. The germline V gene encodes CDR1 ENHRY and CDR2 SYGVKD. The CDR3 length is 17 residues. V was clipped by 0 bases and J by 0 bases; unmatched bases: 6. CDR3 in amino acids: CAISESKTSDSTDTQYF. The CDR3, as DNA: TGTGCCATCAGTGAGTCTAAAACTAGCGATAGCACAGATACGCAGTATTTT.

The V call is TRBV9, the J call TRBJ2-1; TRBD2 aligns across 12 bases. CDR1 and CDR2 (germline): SGDLS, YYNGEE. The CDR3 totals 16 residues. The V and J ends lost 5 bases and 2 bases, in that order; junction bases with no gene match: 5. CDR3 sequence: CASSRTSGVTYNEQFF. The CDR3 region has the DNA TGTGCCAGCAGTCGGACTAGCGGGGTAACCTACAATGAGCAGTTCTTC. The entire variable domain, with the rest obtained from reference TRBV9 and TRBJ2-1, is as follows: DSGVTQTPKHLITATGQRVTLRCSPRSGDLSVYWYQQSLDQGLQFLIQYYNGEERAKGNILERFSAQQFPDLHSELNLSSLELGDSALYFCASSRTSGVTYNEQFFGPGTRLTVL.

The chain has TRBV18 and TRBJ2-7; 7 bases map to TRBD1. CDR3 size: 14 residues. V shed 3 bases, J shed 6 bases, and the junction held 8 bases outside the gene matches. CDR1 is KGHSH, CDR2 LQKENI, per germline. This chain's CDR3 is CASSPSGQYREQYF. The CDR3, as DNA: TGTGCCAGCTCACCGTCGGGACAGTACCGCGAGCAGTACTTC.

This chain uses TRBV6-5 with TRBJ1-6; D uncertain. Germline V gives CDR1 MNHEY, CDR2 SVGAGI. Trimming removed 6 bases at V and 7 bases at J, with 10 bases between. The CDR3 is 13 amino acids. CDR3 loop: CASRTTQNSPLHF. In nucleotides, the CDR3 is TGTGCCAGCAGAACAACACAGAATTCACCCCTCCACTTT.

In its sample, this clone was seen a few times. V usage is TRBV14 and J usage is TRBJ2-3; D is undetermined. Germline values: CDR1 SGHDN, CDR2 FVKESK. V was shortened by 0 bases and J by 0 bases, with 4 bases between the two germline ends. The CDR3 consists of 14 residues. The CDR3 nucleotides are TGTGCCAGCAGCCAAGAGAGTAGCACAGATACGCAGTATTTT. Translating gives CASSQESSTDTQYF.

This clone is a singleton in its sample. This chain uses TRBV6-6 with TRBJ1-1, with D perhaps TRBD1 (5 bases). The V end was cut by 6 bases, the J end by 10 bases, with 15 bases between. Germline V gene sequence: CDR1 MNHNY, CDR2 SVGAGI (reference sequence). The CDR3 loop spans 12 amino acids. The CDR3 here is CASSHSDRGAFF. CDR3 bases: TGTGCCAGCAGCCACTCTGACAGAGGAGCTTTCTTT.

The CDR3, as DNA: TGTGCCAGTAGAGGGACACTCTCCTATGGCTACACCTTC. This gives the protein CASRGTLSYGYTF. The chain uses TRBV19 and TRBJ1-2; maybe TRBD1 (6 bases). Germline CDR1 reads LNHDA; CDR2 reads SQIVND (reference sequence). The V and J ends lost 6 bases and 4 bases respectively, with 12 bases between them. CDR3 size: 13 residues.

This clone was counted a single time. The rearrangement uses TRBV7-2 and TRBJ1-2; D not resolved. The CDR3 contains 14 residues. V lost 5 bases, J lost 3 bases, and 13 bases lay in between. CDR1 SGHTA and CDR2 FQGNSA come from the germline V gene. Here the CDR3 DNA reads TGTGCCAGCAGCACGTCTGGAGGCGACTATGGCTACACCTTC. Translation: CASSTSGGDYGYTF.

The CDR3 here is CASSGRLQLEKLFF. The CDR3 nucleotides are TGTGCCAGCAGTGGTCGTTTACAGCTTGAAAAACTGTTTTTT. J is TRBJ1-4 and V is TRBV27, with D unclear. Trimming left V 5 bases short and J 7 bases short, with 14 bases between. In germline, CDR1 is MNHEY, CDR2 SMNVEV (reference sequence). CDR3 length equals 14 residues.

The chain is built from TRBV7-6 and TRBJ2-6; the match to TRBD1 covers 7 bases. Trimming cost V 6 bases and J 2 bases; bases outside gene matches: 4. CDR1 is SGHVS and CDR2 is FNYEAQ in the germline V gene. The CDR3 contains 15 residues. CDR3 nucleotides: TGTGCCAGCAGTTCTCAGGGGGCTGGGGCCAACGTCCTGACTTTC. As protein: CASSSQGAGANVLTF.

The gene calls are TRBV7-8 and TRBJ1-6; possible D gene TRBD1, 5 bases. Germline assignment: CDR1 SGHVS and CDR2 FQNEAQ. V lost 5 bases and J 9 bases, leaving 17 bases between the germline ends. The CDR3 spans 15 residues. The CDR3 sequence: CASSPAGLTGSPLHF. The CDR3 coding sequence is TGTGCCAGCAGCCCGGCGGGACTGACTGGTTCACCCCTCCACTTT.

In nucleotides, the CDR3 is TGTGCCAGCAGCTTCGGGCTAGCGGGAGTCAATGAGCAGTTCTTC. Translating it yields CASSFGLAGVNEQFF. The chain has TRBV11-3 and TRBJ2-1, with 10 bases that match TRBD2. This CDR3 contains 15 residues. CDR1 and CDR2 (germline): SGHNT, YENEEA. The V segment lost 3 bases and the J segment 6 bases; nucleotides outside the gene matches: 5.

The DNA for the CDR3 is TGCGCCAGCAGCCAAACACCCCCTGGACAGGGGGGAAACACCATATATTTT. This encodes CASSQTPPGQGGNTIYF. The chain joins TRBV4-1 to TRBJ1-3, with 9 bases fitting TRBD1. Germline loops: CDR1 MGHRA, CDR2 YSYEKL. The CDR3 is made up of 17 amino acids. J was trimmed by 4 bases and V by 2 bases; bases with no gene match: 9.

The chain combines TRBV2 with TRBJ1-3; D is undetermined. The CDR3 is 14 amino acids. Germline CDR1 SNHLY, CDR2 FYNNEI. Trimming stripped 10 bases from V and 0 bases from J, with 13 bases between. CDR3 sequence reads: CATRRQSSGNTIYF. The CDR3 DNA reads as TGTGCCACTCGGAGGCAGTCCTCTGGAAACACCATATATTTT.

The chain recombines TRBV11-2 with TRBJ2-7, with 14 bases that match TRBD2. Germline V CDR1 and CDR2: SGHAT, FQNNGV. There are 17 residues in the CDR3. Unmatched junction bases numbered 9, after V lost 5 bases and J lost 3 bases. CDR3 loop: CASSPTPTSGRDYEQYF. The DNA for the CDR3 is TGTGCCAGCAGCCCGACCCCGACTAGCGGGAGGGACTACGAGCAGTACTTC.

V and J are TRBV3-1 (or the pseudogene TRBV3-2) and TRBJ2-5, with TRBD2 matching 11 bases. With V trimmed by 1 base and J by 4 bases, 2 bases remained unmatched. This CDR3 region has 15 residues. The germline V gene has CDR1 LGHDT and CDR2 YNNKEL (reference sequence). CDR3 loop: CASSQGLAGGETQYF. The CDR3 DNA reads as TGTGCCAGCAGCCAAGGTCTAGCGGGAGGAGAGACCCAGTACTTC.

A few counts support this clone. V usage is TRBV29-1 and J usage is TRBJ1-5; TRBD1 matches 8 bases. Per the germline V gene, CDR1 is SQVTM and CDR2 is ANQGSEA. This CDR3 has 15 amino acids. The V and J ends lost 4 bases and 0 bases, in that order; junction bases with no gene match: 5. The CDR3 region is CSVGQGRGSNQPQHF. The CDR3, as DNA: TGCAGCGTTGGACAGGGGAGGGGTAGCAATCAGCCCCAGCATTTT.

For the CDR3, the DNA is TGTGCCAGCAGGGCAGGGTTCGGCTATGGCTACACCTTC. This codes for CASRAGFGYGYTF. The chain is built from TRBV7-8 and TRBJ1-2; D perhaps matches TRBD1 (5 bases). CDR1 is SGHVS and CDR2 is FQNEAQ in the germline V gene. The CDR3 covers 13 residues. Deletions cut 6 bases from V and 4 bases from J, with 12 bases between.

CDR3 sequence: CSVDGGGANYGYTF. DNA for the CDR3: TGCAGCGTTGACGGTGGGGGGGCTAACTATGGCTACACCTTC. The chain uses TRBV29-1 and TRBJ1-2; D is perhaps TRBD1 (5 bases). CDR1 is SQVTM, CDR2 ANQGSEA, per germline. V was trimmed by 3 bases and J by 0 bases, leaving 11 bases between them. This CDR3 has 14 residues. The whole variable domain, filled in from reference TRBV29-1 and TRBJ1-2, reads SAVISQKPSRDICQRGTSLTIQCQVDSQVTMMFWYRQQPGQSLTLIATANQGSEATYESGFVIDKFPISRPNLTFSTLTVSNMSPEDSSIYLCSVDGGGANYGYTFGSGTRLTVV.